These 24 T cell receptor beta chains share one sample of origin, sequenced in a study of early T cells in non-severe SARS-CoV-2 infection. TCRdb analysed the 5' RACE reads with MiXCR anew, one entry per CDR3 protein. The table includes under 70,000 distinct CDR3 sequences, about 6% detected once. Sequencing was performed on whole blood, taken at baseline. Receptor source: an adult who was a healthcare worker with PCR-confirmed SARS-CoV-2 infection or an uninfected control (not recorded which).

This clonotype appeared many times. The chain is built from TRBV28 and TRBJ1-2; 9 nucleotides line up with TRBD1. The CDR3 spans 15 residues. The V gene's germline CDR1 is MDHEN and CDR2 SYDVKM. After removal of 1 base from V and 7 bases from J, the junction contained 7 bases not matched to a gene. The CDR3 sequence is CASSLLTGTGSGYTF. CDR3 in DNA: TGTGCCAGCAGTTTATTAACCGGGACAGGGTCTGGCTACACCTTC.

The table lists this clonotype with a few counts. The rearrangement links TRBV6-1 to TRBJ2-1; weak D call: TRBD1 (6 bases). V was trimmed by 7 bases and J by 10 bases, leaving 17 bases between them. Germline CDR1 and CDR2: MNHNS and SASEGT. The CDR3 runs to 13 residues. The CDR3 nucleotides read TGTGCCAGCACCGGCACAGGGTTCGGGGAGCAGTTCTTC. It yields the protein CASTGTGFGEQFF.

This clonotype was seen many times. In DNA form, the CDR3 reads TGTGCCAGCAGCGGGACCTACCTGTCCTCCTACGAGCAGTACTTC. Amino acid sequence: CASSGTYLSSYEQYF. This chain links TRBV2 with TRBJ2-7, with D tentatively TRBD1 or TRBD2 (5 bases each). Trimming took off 6 bases at V and 0 bases at J, with 15 bases between the two ends. This CDR3 comprises 15 residues. Per germline, CDR1 SNHLY and CDR2 FYNNEI.

This clonotype was seen many times. This chain joins TRBV5-4 and TRBJ2-7; D is unresolved. The germline V gene encodes CDR1 SGHNT and CDR2 YYREEE (reference sequence). The ends were cut back, 0 bases at V and 2 bases at J, with 6 bases in the middle. CDR3 size: 13 residues. CDR3 amino acids: CASSLGSTYEQYF. CDR3 DNA sequence: TGTGCCAGCAGCTTGGGCAGTACCTACGAGCAGTACTTC.

In DNA, the CDR3 is TGCGCCGCTTCTTACCCGCCCTACCACGGACAGGGGAGGTATAGCTACGAGCAGTACTTC. Translated: CAASYPPYHGQGRYSYEQYF. The chain recombines TRBV5-1 with TRBJ2-7; the match to TRBD1 covers 9 bases. J was trimmed by 3 bases and V by 10 bases; bases with no gene match: 29. CDR3 length equals 20 residues. Germline lookup yields CDR1 SGHRS and CDR2 YFSETQ.

About this clonotype: This may be a read error: a much more frequent sequence differs by one nucleotide. The CDR3 end shows no conserved phenylalanine or tryptophan, and so a read error is likely. The J gene is TRBJ2-1, the V gene TRBV28; a possible D gene is TRBD2 (5 bases). Trimming shortened V by 2 bases and J by 0 bases, and 8 bases separated the two germline ends. Germline CDR1 reads MDHEN; CDR2 reads SYDVKM. The CDR3 runs 15 residues. The CDR3 here is CASSLERSSYNEQFI. The CDR3 DNA is TGTGCCAGCAGTTTAGAGCGGAGCTCCTACAATGAGCAGTTCATC.

There are a few counts of this clonotype. V gene TRBV9 combines with J gene TRBJ2-1; 8 positions match TRBD2. After removal of 0 bases from V and 7 bases from J, the junction contained 6 bases not matched to a gene. Germline CDR1 reads SGDLS; CDR2 reads YYNGEE. CDR3 length equals 15 residues. The CDR3 reads CASSVAGGPRNEQFF. CDR3 sequence (DNA): TGTGCCAGCAGCGTAGCGGGAGGGCCTCGTAATGAGCAGTTCTTC.

This clonotype was seen many times. The chain carries TRBV20-1 and TRBJ2-1, with D possibly being TRBD1 or TRBD2 (5 bases each). Trimming took off 4 bases at V and 4 bases at J, with 17 bases between the two ends. The CDR3 is made up of 15 amino acids. The germline V gene encodes CDR1 DFQATT and CDR2 SNEGSKA (reference sequence). The CDR3 bases are TGCAGTGCTATGCGGGTAGGGGCGCGTTACAATGAGCAGTTCTTC. Amino acid sequence: CSAMRVGARYNEQFF.

The V gene is TRBV28, the J gene TRBJ2-5; 7 positions agree with TRBD1. The germline gives CDR1 MDHEN, CDR2 SYDVKM. Trimming removed 5 bases from V and 3 bases from J; junction bases left unmatched: 9. This CDR3 is 15 amino acids long. CDR3 sequence reads: CASSAPGQKKETQYF. CDR3 in DNA: TGTGCCAGCAGTGCGCCGGGACAGAAAAAAGAGACCCAGTACTTC.

This clonotype was detected many times. The chain couples TRBV5-1 to TRBJ2-7; D gene ambiguous. Germline V lookup: CDR1 SGHRS, CDR2 YFSETQ. The V gene lost 0 bases and the J gene lost 2 bases, with 9 bases spanning the gap. The CDR3 covers 14 residues. As DNA, the CDR3 is TGCGCCAGCAGCTTGGAGGGTGGAACCTACGAGCAGTACTTC. Its protein is CASSLEGGTYEQYF. Together with reference TRBV5-1 and TRBJ2-7, the CDR3 gives the full variable domain: KAGVTQTPRYLIKTRGQQVTLSCSPISGHRSVSWYQQTPGQGLQFLFEYFSETQRNKGNFPGRFSGRQFSNSRSEMNVSTLELGDSALYLCASSLEGGTYEQYFGPGTRLTVT.

This clonotype was observed a few times. The CDR3 sequence is CSAMGSTGGYEQYF. CDR3 nucleotide sequence: TGCAGCGCAATGGGGTCGACAGGGGGCTACGAGCAGTACTTC. The V call is TRBV29-1, the J call TRBJ2-7, with 9 bases lining up with TRBD1. This CDR3 has 14 residues. V trimming: 7 bases; J trimming: 3 bases; junction bases outside the gene matches: 10. Germline V gene sequence: CDR1 SQVTM, CDR2 ANQGSEA.

This clonotype has more than one count but fewer than ten. V and J are TRBV28 and TRBJ2-1, with 7 bases aligning to TRBD1. The CDR3 is 13 residues long. The V gene end was trimmed by 6 bases and the J gene end by 7 bases; junction bases not matched to a gene: 6. The germline V gene has CDR1 MDHEN and CDR2 SYDVKM. The CDR3 DNA reads as TGTGCCAGCAGGCTCACAGGGGCAAATGAGCAGTTCTTC. It specifies CASRLTGANEQFF.

The chain uses TRBV7-2 and TRBJ1-1; D may be TRBD1 (6 bases). V lost 5 bases and J 6 bases, leaving 16 bases between the germline ends. The length of the CDR3 is 14 residues. The germline gives CDR1 SGHTA, CDR2 FQGNSA. CDR3 bases: TGTGCCAGCAGCACCGGGGGGGGGCAGGCTGAAGCTTTCTTT. Protein product: CASSTGGGQAEAFF.

This clonotype appeared many times. The V and J genes are TRBV20-1 and TRBJ2-1; D could derive from TRBD1 or TRBD2 (6 bases each). This CDR3 spans 15 amino acids. V was shortened by 2 bases and J by 5 bases, with 16 bases between the two germline ends. The V gene's germline CDR1 is DFQATT and CDR2 SNEGSKA (reference sequence). This CDR3 is CSARMDYGGHNEQFF. The CDR3 coding sequence is TGCAGTGCTAGAATGGACTACGGGGGCCACAATGAGCAGTTCTTC.

The chain links TRBV21-1 to TRBJ2-3. TRBV21-1 is described as a pseudogene. The CDR3 extends over 15 amino acids. The CDR3 region is CASSKVGLSTDTQYF. CDR3 DNA: TGTGCCAGCAGCAAAGTGGGTCTCAGCACAGATACGCAGTATTTT.

In this sample, this clonotype turned up a few times. The chain joins TRBV5-1 to TRBJ1-5; 8 bases align to TRBD1. After removal of 4 bases from V and 10 bases from J, the junction contained 10 bases not matched to a gene. The CDR3 has 14 amino acids. Germline loops: CDR1 SGHRS, CDR2 YFSETQ. In DNA, the CDR3 is TGCGCCAGCAGCCCTGGACAGGGAGAAAGTCCCCAGCATTTT. Translating gives CASSPGQGESPQHF.

This clonotype has ten or more counts. The rearrangement links TRBV28 to TRBJ2-3; TRBD1 matches 8 bases. This CDR3 comprises 15 residues. V shed 5 bases and J 1 base; nucleotides not matched to a gene: 5. Germline V gene sequence: CDR1 MDHEN, CDR2 SYDVKM. The CDR3 DNA follows: TGTGCCAGCAGTATCCCGGGACAGGGCACAGATACGCAGTATTTT. It translates to CASSIPGQGTDTQYF.

This clonotype occurred many times. This sequence joins TRBV11-2 and TRBJ2-1; D is perhaps TRBD1 (6 bases). Germline V gene data show CDR1 as SGHAT and CDR2 as FQNNGV. This CDR3 is built from 15 residues. Deletions cut 3 bases from V and 0 bases from J, with 9 bases between. In DNA, the CDR3 is TGTGCCAGCAGCTTCGGACAGAGCTCCTACAATGAGCAGTTCTTC. Its protein is CASSFGQSSYNEQFF.

This clonotype was counted at least ten times. This CDR3 is CASHPDSYEQYF. The CDR3 DNA sequence: TGTGCCAGCCACCCAGACTCCTACGAGCAGTACTTC. V gene TRBV27 combines with J gene TRBJ2-7, with D unresolved. V shed 8 bases and J shed 0 bases, with 8 bases lying between them. This CDR3 comprises 12 residues. Germline CDR1 is MNHEY and CDR2 is SMNVEV (reference sequence).

This clonotype was counted a few times. This chain uses TRBV7-8 with TRBJ2-1; TRBD2 aligns across 8 bases. Germline V gene lookup returns CDR1 SGHVS and CDR2 FQNEAQ. With V trimmed by 5 bases and J by 9 bases, 9 bases remained unmatched. The CDR3 is 14 residues long. For the CDR3, the DNA is TGTGCCAGCAGCCAAAGCGGGAGACGGGGTGAGCAGTTCTTC. Translation gives CASSQSGRRGEQFF.

This CDR3 is CSARNDYEQYF. The CDR3 region has the DNA TGCAGTGCTAGAAATGACTACGAGCAGTACTTC. This chain joins TRBV20-1 and TRBJ2-7, with D uncertain. The V and J ends lost 2 bases and 3 bases respectively, with 5 bases between them. Germline V gene sequence: CDR1 DFQATT, CDR2 SNEGSKA (reference sequence). This CDR3 region has 11 residues.

This clonotype has at least ten counts. This rearrangement joins TRBV18 to TRBJ1-1; no firm D call. Germline V gene sequence: CDR1 KGHSH, CDR2 LQKENI. The CDR3 covers 12 residues. Trimming left V 2 bases short and J 9 bases short, with 10 bases between. The CDR3 coding sequence is TGTGCCAGCTCACCAACCCAGATTAAAGCTTTCTTT. Residues: CASSPTQIKAFF.

This clonotype was observed many times. The chain uses TRBV4-3 and TRBJ2-3, with a tentative D call TRBD2 (5 bases). The V end was cut by 1 base, the J end by 5 bases, with 10 bases between. Germline assignment: CDR1 LGHNA and CDR2 YSLEER. The CDR3 extends over 14 amino acids. The DNA for the CDR3 is TGCGCCAGCAGCCAAGGGGAGTTAATAGATACGCAGTATTTT. Amino acid sequence: CASSQGELIDTQYF.

This clonotype has only a few counts. CDR3 bases: TGTGCCAGCTCACCGCAACAGTACAAACGGCAGGAGACCCAGTACTTC. Residues: CASSPQQYKRQETQYF. This sequence joins TRBV18 and TRBJ2-5; D is unresolved. The CDR3 has 16 amino acids. Trimming shortened V by 3 bases and J by 5 bases, and 19 bases separated the two germline ends. Germline CDR1 reads KGHSH; CDR2 reads LQKENI. The variable domain in full, with the rest retrieved from reference TRBV18 and TRBJ2-5, is NAGVMQNPRHLVRRRGQEARLRCSPMKGHSHVYWYRQLPEEGLKFMVYLQKENIIDESGMPKERFSAEFPKEGPSILRIQQVVRGDSAAYFCASSPQQYKRQETQYFGPGTRLLVL.